These 27 T cell receptor beta chains were all obtained from the same sample, sequenced in a study of monozygotic twins with inflammatory bowel disease. TCRdb reprocessed the 5' RACE reads, with one entry per CDR3 protein and no DNA. Its listing shows some 400,000 distinct CDR3 sequences. Sequenced sample: blood. Source of these receptors: a human donor with ulcerative colitis or Crohn's disease, or a healthy co-twin of an affected twin (not recorded which).

The chain carries TRBV19 and TRBJ2-7; the TCRdb D gene call, TRBD1, has no DNA to confirm it. The CDR3 length is 14 residues. Per the germline V gene, CDR1 is LNHDA and CDR2 is SQIVND (reference sequence). The CDR3 loop reads CASRPRDTLYEQYF.

J is TRBJ2-1 and V is TRBV7-3; TCRdb indicates TRBD1, and absent DNA this call remains unverified. CDR1 SGHTA and CDR2 FQGTGA come from the germline V gene. There are 17 residues in the CDR3. The CDR3 loop is CASSSGGGGVRNNEQFF.

The chain links TRBV7-9 to TRBJ2-2; the TCRdb D gene call, TRBD2, has no DNA to confirm it. CDR3 length equals 17 residues. Germline-derived CDR1 and CDR2 are SEHNR and FQNEAQ (reference sequence). This CDR3 reads CASSSSGTRRDTGELFF.

The genes are TRBV4-1 and TRBJ1-2. The CDR3 has 13 amino acids. The germline V gene encodes CDR1 MGHRA and CDR2 YSYEKL. The CDR3 is CASSQEDGYGYTF.

The chain employs TRBV25-1 and TRBJ2-3; the D call from TCRdb, TRBD2, cannot be confirmed without DNA. This CDR3 contains 15 residues. CDR1 and CDR2 (germline): MGHDK, SYGVNS. The CDR3 sequence is CASSRGLRSTDTQYF.

This chain joins TRBV4-1 and TRBJ2-1; TCRdb designates TRBD2, a call that cannot be tested without DNA. There are 14 residues in the CDR3. Per the germline V gene, CDR1 is MGHRA and CDR2 is YSYEKL. This CDR3 is CASSRVGETNEQFF.

The V and J genes are TRBV5-1 and TRBJ1-5; TCRdb returns TRBD1, unconfirmable since there is no DNA. Per the germline V gene, CDR1 is SGHRS and CDR2 is YFSETQ. The CDR3 runs to 16 residues. The CDR3 sequence is CASSLVGAGDGQPQHF.

This sequence joins TRBV7-2 and TRBJ2-5; with no DNA, the TCRdb D assignment of TRBD1 cannot be verified. Germline assignment: CDR1 SGHTA and CDR2 FQGNSA. The CDR3 is 15 amino acids. The CDR3 sequence: CASSQSMGQQETQYF.

The gene calls are TRBV6-1 and TRBJ2-7; TCRdb names TRBD1, which stays unverified in the absence of DNA. The CDR3 is 15 amino acids. CDR1 and CDR2 from the germline V gene are MNHNS and SASEGT. The CDR3 here is CASSPGAVSLYEQYF.

The chain is built from TRBV6-2 or TRBV6-3 and TRBJ1-1; the TCRdb D gene call, TRBD1, has no DNA to confirm it. Germline values: CDR1 MNHEY, CDR2 SVGEGT. This CDR3 spans 15 amino acids. This chain's CDR3 is CASSSLTFGGTEAFF.

The rearrangement joins TRBV20-1 to TRBJ1-1. Germline assignment: CDR1 DFQATT and CDR2 SNEGSKA (reference sequence). CDR3 length equals 14 residues. The CDR3: CSASQIRVGTEAFF.

The V call is TRBV10-3, the J call TRBJ2-5; TCRdb selects TRBD2, and the lack of DNA leaves this call unchecked. The CDR3 loop spans 13 amino acids. The germline V gene has CDR1 ENHRY and CDR2 SYGVKD. The CDR3 loop reads CATGTSGRETQYF.

The chain carries TRBV11-2 and TRBJ1-3; TCRdb gives TRBD1 as the D gene, but with no DNA this cannot be confirmed. CDR3 length: 17 amino acids. The V gene's germline CDR1 is SGHAT and CDR2 FQNNGV. The CDR3: CASSLDRSQGRGNTIYF. Full variable domain (rest looked up from reference TRBV11-2 and TRBJ1-3): EAGVAQSPRYKIIEKRQSVAFWCNPISGHATLYWYQQILGQGPKLLIQFQNNGVVDDSQLPKDRFSAERLKGVDSTLKIQPAKLEDSAVYLCASSLDRSQGRGNTIYFGEGSWLTVV.

The chain recombines TRBV5-1 with TRBJ2-1; TCRdb names TRBD2, which stays unverified in the absence of DNA. CDR3 length equals 13 residues. Looked up from germline, CDR1 is SGHRS and CDR2 is YFSETQ. The CDR3 is CASKAGTYNEQFF.

The CDR3 sequence is CSARRTGGTEAFF. The gene calls are TRBV20-1 and TRBJ1-1; TCRdb outputs TRBD1, but without DNA this stays unchecked. Germline-derived CDR1 and CDR2 are DFQATT and SNEGSKA (reference sequence). The CDR3 consists of 13 residues.

V and J are TRBV30 and TRBJ2-2; the D call from TCRdb, TRBD2, cannot be confirmed without DNA. Looked up from germline, CDR1 is GTSNPN and CDR2 is SVGIG (reference sequence). This CDR3 has 14 residues. CDR3 region: CAWSSGGATGELFF.

The chain has TRBV29-1 and TRBJ2-7; TCRdb lists TRBD1, though no DNA is available to test this call. This CDR3 comprises 13 residues. Germline lookup yields CDR1 SQVTM and CDR2 ANQGSEA. CDR3 protein: CSASGGAGYEQYF.

The J gene is TRBJ2-1, the V gene TRBV7-9; the D gene TCRdb calls, TRBD1, cannot be checked with no DNA. This CDR3 contains 17 residues. Looked up from germline, CDR1 is SEHNR and CDR2 is FQNEAQ (reference sequence). This CDR3 is CASSRKRDAGLDNEQFF.

V gene TRBV20-1 combines with J gene TRBJ1-6; without DNA, the TCRdb call of TRBD1 cannot be checked. CDR1 is DFQATT and CDR2 is SNEGSKA in the germline V gene (reference sequence). This CDR3 comprises 16 residues. CDR3 loop: CSASGGGQGYNSPLHF.

This chain uses TRBV6-1 with TRBJ1-4; the D call of TRBD1 rests on TCRdb alone, since no DNA is present to check it. Germline V gene data show CDR1 as MNHNS and CDR2 as SASEGT. The CDR3 contains 15 residues. CDR3 residues: CASSEGRDKREKLFF.

The V and J genes are TRBV18 and TRBJ2-1; the TRBD1 assignment by TCRdb is unverifiable without DNA. This CDR3 contains 16 residues. CDR1 is KGHSH, CDR2 LQKENI, per germline. CDR3: CASSPVTSRSYNEQFF. The full variable domain, its missing parts supplied by reference TRBV18 and TRBJ2-1, is NAGVMQNPRHLVRRRGQEARLRCSPMKGHSHVYWYRQLPEEGLKFMVYLQKENIIDESGMPKERFSAEFPKEGPSILRIQQVVRGDSAAYFCASSPVTSRSYNEQFFGPGTRLTVL.

The chain links TRBV14 to TRBJ1-3. Germline CDR1 and CDR2: SGHDN and FVKESK. The CDR3 has 16 amino acids. The chain's CDR3 is CASSQDPSSRGNTIYF.

This chain uses TRBV20-1 with TRBJ2-7; TCRdb's D gene call, TRBD1, goes unchecked for lack of DNA. Germline assignment: CDR1 DFQATT and CDR2 SNEGSKA (reference sequence). The CDR3 loop spans 13 amino acids. The CDR3 loop reads CSARQGLSYEQYF.

The chain carries TRBV5-1 and TRBJ1-4; TCRdb proposes TRBD1, but this gene call is untestable without DNA. The germline CDR1 and CDR2 sequences are SGHRS and YFSETQ. The CDR3 is 13 amino acids. This CDR3 is CASSRDRDEKLFF.

J is TRBJ2-1 and V is TRBV7-8; absent DNA, TCRdb's TRBD2 call cannot be checked. Germline-derived CDR1 and CDR2 are SGHVS and FQNEAQ. The CDR3 runs 15 residues. This chain's CDR3 is CASSPQTGLINEQFF.

This chain uses TRBV5-5 with TRBJ2-3. The CDR3 is 13 amino acids. CDR1 and CDR2 (germline): SGHKS, YYEKEE (reference sequence). The CDR3 sequence is CASTVVRADTQYF. Filled out from reference TRBV5-5 and TRBJ2-3, the complete variable domain reads DAGVTQSPTHLIKTRGQQVTLRCSPISGHKSVSWYQQVLGQGPQFIFQYYEKEERGRGNFPDRFSARQFPNYSSELNVNALLLGDSALYLCASTVVRADTQYFGPGTRLTVL.

The chain combines TRBV12-3 or TRBV12-4 with TRBJ2-1; the D call from TCRdb, TRBD2, cannot be confirmed without DNA. CDR3 size: 18 residues. The CDR3 here is CASSLGTSGRGGYNEQFF.